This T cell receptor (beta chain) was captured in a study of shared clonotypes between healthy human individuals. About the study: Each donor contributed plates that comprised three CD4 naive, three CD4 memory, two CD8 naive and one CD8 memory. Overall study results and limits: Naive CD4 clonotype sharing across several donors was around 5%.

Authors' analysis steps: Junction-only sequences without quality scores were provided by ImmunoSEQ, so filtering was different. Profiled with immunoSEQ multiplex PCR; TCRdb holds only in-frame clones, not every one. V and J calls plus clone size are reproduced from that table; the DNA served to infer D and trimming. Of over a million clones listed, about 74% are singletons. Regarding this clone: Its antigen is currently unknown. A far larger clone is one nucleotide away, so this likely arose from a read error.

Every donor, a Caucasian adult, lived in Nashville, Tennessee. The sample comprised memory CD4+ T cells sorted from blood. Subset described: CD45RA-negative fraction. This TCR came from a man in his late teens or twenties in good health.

The CDR3: CAISEGEAVNQPQHF. CDR3 bases: TGTGCCATCAGTGAAGGGGAGGCCGTCAATCAGCCCCAGCATTTT. The rearrangement joins TRBV10-3 to TRBJ1-5, with D maybe TRBD1 (5 bases). V lost 3 bases, J lost 3 bases, and 12 bases lay in between. Germline V gives CDR1 ENHRY, CDR2 SYGVKD. This CDR3 is built from 15 residues.